The 15 T cell receptor beta chains reported below all come from one sample, sequenced in a study of CD8 T cells in Susac syndrome (dated by TCRdb to between 2018 and 2021). The protocol used for the library was the immunoSEQ multiplex PCR assay. RNA was extracted with the RNeasy kit and roughly 0.45 to 1 ug was reverse transcribed using random hexamers. The public reads were reprocessed in TCRdb via fastp at Q25 and MiXCR, keeping in-frame beta chains. Each CDR3 protein gets just one entry, which takes the most common genes and DNA from the rows behind it. The sample table lists approximately 19,000 distinct CDR3 sequences, 85% to 95% of them with a count of one. The ten biggest clones cover more than 0.2% of the sample. Sequencing was done on a sample of CD8+ T cells from PBMCs. The receptors shown here come from a human donor in good health.

The chain couples TRBV7-3 to TRBJ1-1; D call uncertain. The CDR3 spans 14 residues. Germline lookup yields CDR1 SGHTA and CDR2 FQGTGA. V lost 2 bases to trimming and J lost 3 bases, with 10 bases between them. The CDR3 protein is CASSLQGTHTEAFF. For the CDR3, the DNA is TGTGCCAGCAGCTTACAAGGAACTCACACTGAAGCTTTCTTT.

The chain carries TRBV5-6 and TRBJ2-1; D not resolved. V was clipped by 0 bases and J by 4 bases, with 11 bases between them. Per the germline V gene, CDR1 is SGHDT and CDR2 is YYEEEE. The CDR3 spans 15 residues. The DNA for the CDR3 is TGTGCCAGCAGCTTGGTACAGCGCCAATACAATGAGCAGTTCTTC. Translating it yields CASSLVQRQYNEQFF.

The chain is built from TRBV29-1 and TRBJ2-1; possibly TRBD2 for D (6 bases). Germline V gives CDR1 SQVTM, CDR2 ANQGSEA. The ends were cut back, 4 bases at V and 5 bases at J, with 21 bases in the middle. The length of the CDR3 is 16 residues. The CDR3 region has the DNA TGCAGCGTTGTCCCACTAGACGGGACTGTAGACAATGAGCAGTTCTTC. Translating it yields CSVVPLDGTVDNEQFF.

The CDR3 loop is CASSPQVRENWDSYEQYF. DNA for the CDR3: TGTGCCAGCAGCCCCCAGGTGCGGGAGAATTGGGACTCCTACGAGCAGTACTTC. V and J are TRBV7-9 and TRBJ2-7, with 7 nucleotides matching TRBD2. The CDR3 loop spans 18 amino acids. Germline values: CDR1 SEHNR, CDR2 FQNEAQ (reference sequence). The junction had 16 bases not matched to a gene; V was cut back by 5 bases and J by 0 bases.

The chain couples TRBV27 to TRBJ1-4; D is unclear. Trimming shortened V by 2 bases and J by 6 bases, and 10 bases separated the two germline ends. The CDR3 runs 14 residues. Germline CDR1 reads MNHEY; CDR2 reads SMNVEV (reference sequence). The CDR3 here is CASSLRGPDEKLFF. CDR3 DNA sequence: TGTGCCAGCAGTTTACGGGGTCCCGATGAAAAACTGTTTTTT.

The gene calls are TRBV20-1 and TRBJ1-2; no definite D call. The germline V gene encodes CDR1 DFQATT and CDR2 SNEGSKA (reference sequence). The CDR3 runs to 13 residues. V lost 0 bases and J 5 bases, leaving 10 bases between the germline ends. The CDR3 region is CSARDHTPYGYTF. The CDR3 coding sequence is TGCAGTGCTAGAGATCACACCCCTTATGGCTACACCTTC.

This clonotype was seen once. The chain couples TRBV7-9 to TRBJ2-5; TRBD2 matches at 8 bases. Germline V CDR1 and CDR2: SEHNR, FQNEAQ (reference sequence). Trimming at V came to 5 bases and at J to 2 bases, leaving 10 bases not matched to a gene. The CDR3 contains 16 residues. For the CDR3, the DNA is TGTGCCAGCAGCCCCCCGGGACTAGGAAGACAAGAGACCCAGTACTTC. Residues: CASSPPGLGRQETQYF.

The chain carries TRBV10-2 and TRBJ2-7; no firm D call. Germline V gene sequence: CDR1 WSHSY, CDR2 SAAADI. Trimming took off 5 bases at V and 2 bases at J, with 7 bases between the two ends. The CDR3 length is 12 residues. The CDR3 DNA reads TGCGCCAGCAGTCCCCCAACCTACGAGCAGTACTTC. Protein sequence: CASSPPTYEQYF.

The J gene is TRBJ1-1, the V gene TRBV27; weak D call: TRBD1 (6 bases). V was trimmed by 4 bases and J by 2 bases, leaving 11 bases between them. The V gene's germline CDR1 is MNHEY and CDR2 SMNVEV (reference sequence). The CDR3 covers 14 residues. The CDR3 DNA sequence: TGTGCCAGCAGTTATACAGGGAACAACACTGAAGCTTTCTTT. Residues: CASSYTGNNTEAFF.

The chain joins TRBV7-2 to TRBJ2-3, with D maybe TRBD2 (6 bases). Between the trimmed V and J ends, which lost 2 bases and 0 bases, there was a span of 9 bases. CDR1 and CDR2 (germline): SGHTA, FQGNSA. The length of the CDR3 is 15 residues. DNA of the CDR3: TGTGCCAGCAGCTTACTTAGCGGCAGCACAGATACGCAGTATTTT. The encoded protein is CASSLLSGSTDTQYF.

V and J are TRBV27 and TRBJ2-1; D gene ambiguous. CDR1 is MNHEY and CDR2 is SMNVEV in the germline V gene (reference sequence). CDR3 length: 16 amino acids. Trimming shortened V by 5 bases and J by 7 bases, and 21 bases separated the two germline ends. The CDR3 region is CASSIQGLEGWNEQFF. CDR3 nucleotide sequence: TGTGCCAGCAGTATCCAAGGGCTAGAAGGTTGGAATGAGCAGTTCTTC.

J is TRBJ2-1 and V is TRBV7-8; D is ambiguous. With 1 base removed from V and 3 bases from J, the gap between germline ends came to 1 base. CDR3 length: 12 amino acids. The germline V gene encodes CDR1 SGHVS and CDR2 FQNEAQ. The CDR3 DNA follows: TGTGCCAGCAGCTTAGTCTACAATGAGCAGTTCTTC. It yields the protein CASSLVYNEQFF.

The chain combines TRBV19 with TRBJ1-2; D is unclear. The CDR3 is 14 residues long. V shed 5 bases and J shed 3 bases, with 13 bases lying between them. Germline CDR1 is LNHDA and CDR2 is SQIVND (reference sequence). CDR3 sequence: CASSPGLIDYGYTF. CDR3 DNA sequence: TGTGCCAGTAGTCCCGGTTTGATAGACTATGGCTACACCTTC.

The chain uses TRBV2 and TRBJ1-3; D unresolved. The CDR3 length is 15 residues. The V end was cut by 2 bases, the J end by 0 bases, with 8 bases between. The V gene's germline CDR1 is SNHLY and CDR2 FYNNEI. The CDR3 region has the DNA TGTGCCAGCAGTGAAACCCCCTACTCTGGAAACACCATATATTTT. Its translation: CASSETPYSGNTIYF.

J is TRBJ2-7 and V is TRBV29-1, with D maybe TRBD2 (7 bases). Trimming took off 0 bases at V and 3 bases at J, with 12 bases between the two ends. The CDR3 runs to 14 residues. CDR1 is SQVTM and CDR2 is ANQGSEA in the germline V gene. The chain's CDR3 is CSVEDGGGYYEQYF. The DNA of the CDR3 is TGCAGCGTTGAAGACGGCGGGGGCTACTACGAGCAGTACTTC.